This record covers a single T cell receptor beta chain. This sample was included in a study of cytomegalovirus exposure and HLA in healthy donors. The CDR3 has 14 residues. The germline CDR1 and CDR2 sequences are MNHEY and SVGAGI. Between the trimmed V and J ends, which lost 2 bases and 1 base, there was a span of 6 bases. The assay was immunoSEQ multiplex PCR, and TCRdb's table has in-frame clones only and misses some. The sample has 200,000 to 300,000 clones, about 90% seen once; the top ten hold around 12%. The sample was PBMCs. The receptor was isolated from a man between 18 and 35 years old in good health and CMV-seropositive. The chain couples TRBV6-5 to TRBJ1-3; no clear D. This CDR3 is CASSYAVSGNTIYF. The CDR3 bases are TGTGCCAGCAGTTACGCAGTTTCTGGAAACACCATATATTTT.